This TCR beta chain was sequenced for a study of blood T cells in healthy people across ages (dated by TCRdb to the mid-2010s). With respect to the entire study: In model experiments, template switching captured about one uniquely barcoded TCR beta cDNA molecule for every two T cells. Using deep sequencing normalized with unique cDNA molecular identifiers, the study measured how TCR beta repertoire diversity changes with age. Four age groups were formed from the donors: young (average 16 years), middle-aged (approximately 40), aged (approximately 60) and long-lived (approximately 78). To avoid experimental bias, donors of different ages were distributed randomly across sequencing lanes. For two donors (one aged 18 to 30 and one aged 80 or older), the study analyzed two additional independent replicas of 1 million unique cDNA reads from the same blood draw. Points the paper makes about the study in general: A strong correlation was found between observed TCR beta diversity and the percentage of naive T cells measured by flow cytometry. Because the CMV infection status of the donors was unknown, age-related changes in expanded clonotypes may potentially have been confounded. Total diversity estimates from one million sequenced T cells were considered lower bounds and underestimates. Compared with the aged group, more naive CD4+ T cells, fewer expanded clones and increased TCR diversity were shown by the long-lived group, suggesting age selection. Observed TCR beta diversity per million T cells fell roughly linearly with age, and a significant reduction was already apparent by age approximately 41. Because profiling used bulk unsorted PBMCs, naive and antigen-experienced compartments could not be compared conclusively.

Libraries were made using 5' RACE. Data came from an Illumina HiSeq 2500. A second roughly 7 to 12 cycle PCR used a sample-barcoded 5' primer and a J-beta primer mix. A unique molecular identifier was introduced onto each TCR beta cDNA molecule by a template-switch 5' adaptor carrying 12 random nucleotides. At least 3 million CDR3-containing paired-end reads were obtained from each sample. The Mint cDNA synthesis kit, primed by a TRBC-specific oligonucleotide, was used to synthesize first-strand cDNA from all RNA. Following uracil-DNA glycosylase treatment, all cDNA underwent a first 18-cycle PCR with the universal primers M1SS and BC2_uni_R. In the authors' own workflow: Normalization of each sample was performed by random selection of 1 million high-quality reads, each carrying a distinct molecular identifier. Instead of being binned into consensus sequences, reads with shared molecular identifiers were discarded. MiTCR, set to a Q25 quality threshold and the strictest error-elimination algorithm, was used for CDR3 identification, clonotype clustering and error correction. A nonparametric unseen species model with Euler transformation was used to estimate a lower bound on total TCR beta diversity. The public sequencing data were trimmed at Q25 with fastp and processed into clonotypes with MiXCR by TCRdb, which kept only in-frame beta chains. CDR3 protein duplicates are merged, each entry listing the most common genes and DNA. These V and J calls originate from TCRdb's pipeline instead of the authors' own analysis. Here the sample has roughly 680,000 distinct CDR3 sequences; roughly 49% occur a single time. Roughly 31% of the sample comes from the top ten.

V lost 1 base and J lost 1 base; the stretch between them is 10 bases long. The germline V gene provides CDR1 SGHTA and CDR2 FQGNSA. The CDR3 holds 15 amino acids from the cysteine to the phenylalanine. Only the CDR3 DNA stays, 45 bases, in frame from base 1. The 35 to 40 donors, aged about 6 to 95 years, were systemically healthy Caucasian individuals from Russia. About 10 milliliters of peripheral blood were drawn from each donor into EDTA-treated Vacutainer tubes. Ficoll-Paque density-gradient centrifugation was used to isolate PBMCs, with at least 6 million obtained per sample. Total RNA was extracted from PBMCs with Trizol reagent, with at least 6 micrograms obtained per sample. For every donor, an aliquot of PBMCs went through flow cytometry to measure the percentages of naive CD45RAhigh/CD27high T cells. As concerns this clonotype: This clone's antigen is unknown. Base quality data are lacking; no much larger clone is found one base away.

This TCR came from a woman aged 55-69 years in good health. Material for sequencing was blood. The chain couples TRBV7-2 to TRBJ1-1; TRBD1 might be the D gene, on 6 matching bases. The CDR3 reads CASSLVPGENTEAFF. The DNA reads as follows: TGTGCCAGCAGCTTAGTGCCAGGGGAGAACACTGAAGCTTTCTTT. The reference TRBV7-2 and TRBJ1-1 proteins fill in what lies around the CDR3, so the full variable domain reads GAGVSQSPSNKVTEKGKDVELRCDPISGHTALYWYRQSLGQGLEFLIYFQGNSAPDKSGLPSDRFSAERTGGSVSTLTIQRTQQEDSAVYLCASSLVPGENTEAFFGQGTRLTVV.